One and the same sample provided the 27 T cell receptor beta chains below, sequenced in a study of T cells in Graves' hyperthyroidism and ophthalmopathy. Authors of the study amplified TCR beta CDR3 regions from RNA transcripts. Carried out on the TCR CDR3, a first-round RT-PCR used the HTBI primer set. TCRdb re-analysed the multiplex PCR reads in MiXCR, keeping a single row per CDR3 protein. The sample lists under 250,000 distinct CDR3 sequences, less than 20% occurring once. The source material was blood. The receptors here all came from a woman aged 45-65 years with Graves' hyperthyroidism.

In DNA form, the CDR3 reads TGTGCCAGCACCCGGGACAGGGTTAGTCATGAGCAGTTCTTC. This sequence encodes CASTRDRVSHEQFF. This chain joins TRBV7-2 and TRBJ2-1; 9 bases are shared with TRBD1. With V trimmed by 7 bases and J by 8 bases, 9 bases remained unmatched. Germline loops: CDR1 SGHTA, CDR2 FQGNSA. The length of the CDR3 is 14 residues.

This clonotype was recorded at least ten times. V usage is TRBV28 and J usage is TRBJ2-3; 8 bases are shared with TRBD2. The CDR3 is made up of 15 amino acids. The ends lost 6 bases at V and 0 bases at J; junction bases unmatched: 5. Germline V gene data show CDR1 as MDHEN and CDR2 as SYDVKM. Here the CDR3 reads CASRPTSGSTDTQYF. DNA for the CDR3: TGTGCCAGCAGGCCAACTAGCGGTAGCACAGATACGCAGTATTTT.

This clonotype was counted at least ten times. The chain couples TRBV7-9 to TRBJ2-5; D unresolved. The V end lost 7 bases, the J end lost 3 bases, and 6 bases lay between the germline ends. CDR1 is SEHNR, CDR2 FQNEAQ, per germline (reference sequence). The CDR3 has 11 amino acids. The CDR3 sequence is CASTPKETQYF. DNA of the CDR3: TGTGCCAGCACCCCGAAAGAGACCCAGTACTTC.

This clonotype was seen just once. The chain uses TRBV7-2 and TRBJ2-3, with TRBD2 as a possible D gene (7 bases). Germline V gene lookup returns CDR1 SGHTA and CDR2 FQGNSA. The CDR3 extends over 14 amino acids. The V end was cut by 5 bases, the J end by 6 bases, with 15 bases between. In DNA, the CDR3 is TGTGCCAGCAGCGTCTGGGGGGGGGCGGATACGCAGTATTTT. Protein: CASSVWGGADTQYF. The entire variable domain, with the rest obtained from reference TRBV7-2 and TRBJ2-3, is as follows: GAGVSQSPSNKVTEKGKDVELRCDPISGHTALYWYRQSLGQGLEFLIYFQGNSAPDKSGLPSDRFSAERTGGSVSTLTIQRTQQEDSAVYLCASSVWGGADTQYFGPGTRLTVL.

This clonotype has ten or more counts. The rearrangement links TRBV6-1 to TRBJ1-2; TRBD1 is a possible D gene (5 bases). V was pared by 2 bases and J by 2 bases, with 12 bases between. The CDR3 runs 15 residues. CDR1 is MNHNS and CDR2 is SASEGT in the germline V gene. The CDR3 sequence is CASSESGTSNYGYTF. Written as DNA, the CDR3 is TGTGCCAGCAGTGAATCGGGGACGTCGAACTATGGCTACACCTTC.

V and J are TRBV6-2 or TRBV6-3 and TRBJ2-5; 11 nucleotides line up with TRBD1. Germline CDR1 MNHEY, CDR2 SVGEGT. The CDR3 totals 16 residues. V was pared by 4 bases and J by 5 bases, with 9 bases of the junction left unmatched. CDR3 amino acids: CASSWTGGTGGETQYF. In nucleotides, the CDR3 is TGTGCCAGCAGTTGGACAGGGGGCACAGGTGGGGAGACCCAGTACTTC.

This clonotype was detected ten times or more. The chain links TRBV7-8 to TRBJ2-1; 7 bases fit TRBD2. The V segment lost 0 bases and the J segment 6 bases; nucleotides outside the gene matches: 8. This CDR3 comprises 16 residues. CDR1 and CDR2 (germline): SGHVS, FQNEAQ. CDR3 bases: TGTGCCAGCAGCTTAGCAGTTGCGGGAGTTGGCAATGAGCAGTTCTTC. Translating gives CASSLAVAGVGNEQFF. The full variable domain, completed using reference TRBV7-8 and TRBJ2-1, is GAGVSQSPRYKVAKRGQDVALRCDPISGHVSLFWYQQALGQGPEFLTYFQNEAQLDKSGLPSDRFFAERPEGSVSTLKIQRTQQEDSAVYLCASSLAVAGVGNEQFFGPGTRLTVL.

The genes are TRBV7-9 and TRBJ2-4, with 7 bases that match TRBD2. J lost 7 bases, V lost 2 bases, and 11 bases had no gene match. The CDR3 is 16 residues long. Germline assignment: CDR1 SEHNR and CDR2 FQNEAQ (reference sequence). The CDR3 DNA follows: TGTGCCAGCAGCTTACAAAGCGGCGGGAGCGGTAACATTCAGTACTTC. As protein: CASSLQSGGSGNIQYF.

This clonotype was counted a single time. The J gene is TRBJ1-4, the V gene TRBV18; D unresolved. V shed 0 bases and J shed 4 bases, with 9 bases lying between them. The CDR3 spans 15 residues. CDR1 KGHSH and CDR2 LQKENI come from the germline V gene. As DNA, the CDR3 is TGTGCCAGCTCACCACCGGGCAGCCTTAATGAAAAACTGTTTTTT. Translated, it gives CASSPPGSLNEKLFF.

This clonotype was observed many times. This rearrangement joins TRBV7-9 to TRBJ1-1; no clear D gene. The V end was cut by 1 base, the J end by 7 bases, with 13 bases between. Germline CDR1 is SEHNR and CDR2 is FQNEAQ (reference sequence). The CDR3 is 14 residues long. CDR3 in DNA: TGTGCCAGCAGCTTAGACCGTTTGCTCATTGAAGCTTTCTTT. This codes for CASSLDRLLIEAFF. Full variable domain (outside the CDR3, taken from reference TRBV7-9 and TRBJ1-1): DTGVSQNPRHKITKRGQNVTFRCDPISEHNRLYWYRQTLGQGPEFLTYFQNEAQLEKSRLLSDRFSAERPKGSFSTLEIQRTEQGDSAMYLCASSLDRLLIEAFFGQGTRLTVV.

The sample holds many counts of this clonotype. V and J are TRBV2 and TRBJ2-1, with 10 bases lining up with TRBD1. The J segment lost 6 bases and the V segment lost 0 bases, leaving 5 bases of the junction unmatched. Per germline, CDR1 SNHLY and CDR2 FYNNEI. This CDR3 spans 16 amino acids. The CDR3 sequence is CASSEALWTGGNEQFF. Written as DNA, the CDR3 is TGTGCCAGCAGTGAAGCGCTTTGGACAGGGGGCAATGAGCAGTTCTTC.

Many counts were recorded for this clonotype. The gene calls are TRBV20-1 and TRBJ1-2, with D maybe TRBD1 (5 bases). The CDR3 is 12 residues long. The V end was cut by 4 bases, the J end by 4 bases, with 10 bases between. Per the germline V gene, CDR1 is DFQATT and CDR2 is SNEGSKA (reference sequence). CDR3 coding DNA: TGCAGTGCTACAGGGCTGAGCTATGGCTACACCTTC. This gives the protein CSATGLSYGYTF.

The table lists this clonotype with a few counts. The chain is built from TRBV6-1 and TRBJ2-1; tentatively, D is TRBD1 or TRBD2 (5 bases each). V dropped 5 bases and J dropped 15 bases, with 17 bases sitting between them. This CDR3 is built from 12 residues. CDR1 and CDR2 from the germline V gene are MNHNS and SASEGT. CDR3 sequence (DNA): TGTGCCAGCAGTACCGGGACGTTTTACCCGTTCTTC. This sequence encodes CASSTGTFYPFF.

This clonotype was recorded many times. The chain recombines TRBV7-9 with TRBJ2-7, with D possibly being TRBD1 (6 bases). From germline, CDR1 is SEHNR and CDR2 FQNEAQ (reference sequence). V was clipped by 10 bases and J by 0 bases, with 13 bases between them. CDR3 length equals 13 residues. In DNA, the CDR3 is TGTGCCACTGGGGGCGCCAGCTCCTACGAGCAGTACTTC. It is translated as CATGGASSYEQYF.

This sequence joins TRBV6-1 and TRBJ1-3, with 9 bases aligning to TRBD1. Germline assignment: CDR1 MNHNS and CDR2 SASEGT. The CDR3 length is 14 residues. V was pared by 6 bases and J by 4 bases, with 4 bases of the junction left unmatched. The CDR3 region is CASSLGQGGNTIYF. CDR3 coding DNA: TGTGCCAGCAGCCTGGGACAGGGCGGAAACACCATATATTTT.

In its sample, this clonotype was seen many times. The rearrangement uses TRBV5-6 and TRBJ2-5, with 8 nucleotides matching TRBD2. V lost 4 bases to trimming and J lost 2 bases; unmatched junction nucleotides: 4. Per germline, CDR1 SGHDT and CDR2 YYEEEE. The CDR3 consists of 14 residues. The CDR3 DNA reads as TGTGCCAGCAGCACCGGGACTAGGCAAGAGACCCAGTACTTC. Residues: CASSTGTRQETQYF.

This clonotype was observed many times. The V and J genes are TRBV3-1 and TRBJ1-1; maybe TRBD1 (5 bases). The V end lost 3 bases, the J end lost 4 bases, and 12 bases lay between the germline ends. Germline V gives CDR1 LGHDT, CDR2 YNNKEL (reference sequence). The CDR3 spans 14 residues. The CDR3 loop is CASSQVGHLTEAFF. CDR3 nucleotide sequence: TGTGCCAGCAGCCAGGTCGGACACCTCACTGAAGCTTTCTTT.

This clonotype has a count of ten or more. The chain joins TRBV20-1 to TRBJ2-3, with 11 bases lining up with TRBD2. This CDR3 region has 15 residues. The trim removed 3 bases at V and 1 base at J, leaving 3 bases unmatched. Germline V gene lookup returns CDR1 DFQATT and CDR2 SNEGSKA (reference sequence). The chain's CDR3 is CSASQLAGGTDTQYF. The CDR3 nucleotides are TGCAGTGCTAGTCAACTAGCGGGAGGCACAGATACGCAGTATTTT.

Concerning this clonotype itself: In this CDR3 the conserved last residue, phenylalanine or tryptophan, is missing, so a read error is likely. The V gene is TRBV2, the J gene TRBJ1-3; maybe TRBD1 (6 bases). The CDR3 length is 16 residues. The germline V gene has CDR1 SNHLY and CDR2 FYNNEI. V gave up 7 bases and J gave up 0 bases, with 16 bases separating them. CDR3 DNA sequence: TGTGCCAGCACCCTGGCGGGGGCAAACTCTGGAAACACCATATATCTT. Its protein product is CASTLAGANSGNTIYL.

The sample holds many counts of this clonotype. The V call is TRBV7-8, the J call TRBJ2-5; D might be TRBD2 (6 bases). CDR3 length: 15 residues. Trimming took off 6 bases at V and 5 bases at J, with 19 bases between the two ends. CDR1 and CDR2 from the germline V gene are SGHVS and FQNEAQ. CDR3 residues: CASSPPGLSLETQYF. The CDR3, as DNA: TGTGCCAGCAGTCCACCGGGACTCTCTTTGGAGACCCAGTACTTC.

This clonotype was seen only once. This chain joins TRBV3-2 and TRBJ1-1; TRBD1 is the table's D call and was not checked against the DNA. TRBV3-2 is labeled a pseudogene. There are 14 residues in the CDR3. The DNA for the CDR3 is TGTGCCAGCAGCCAAGAGGGACAGAACACTGAAGCTTTCTTT. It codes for CASSQEGQNTEAFF.

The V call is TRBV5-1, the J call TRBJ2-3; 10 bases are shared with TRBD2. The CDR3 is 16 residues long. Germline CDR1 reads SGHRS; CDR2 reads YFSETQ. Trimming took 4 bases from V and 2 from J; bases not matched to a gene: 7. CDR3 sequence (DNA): TGCGCCAGCAGCCCAACCACTAGCGGGAACACAGATACGCAGTATTTT. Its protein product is CASSPTTSGNTDTQYF.

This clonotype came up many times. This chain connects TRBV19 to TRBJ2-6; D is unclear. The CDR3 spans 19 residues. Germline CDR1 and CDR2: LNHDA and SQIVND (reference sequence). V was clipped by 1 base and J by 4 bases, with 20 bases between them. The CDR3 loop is CASSIGGGLRKVGANVLTF. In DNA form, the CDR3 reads TGTGCCAGTAGTATAGGAGGTGGGCTAAGGAAGGTGGGGGCCAACGTCCTGACTTTC.

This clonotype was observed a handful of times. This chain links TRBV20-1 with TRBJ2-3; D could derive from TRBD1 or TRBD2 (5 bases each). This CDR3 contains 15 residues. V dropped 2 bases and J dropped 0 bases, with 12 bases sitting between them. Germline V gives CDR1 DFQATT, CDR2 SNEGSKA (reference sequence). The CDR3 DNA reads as TGCAGTGCTAGAAAACAGGACTTAAGCACAGATACGCAGTATTTT. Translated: CSARKQDLSTDTQYF.

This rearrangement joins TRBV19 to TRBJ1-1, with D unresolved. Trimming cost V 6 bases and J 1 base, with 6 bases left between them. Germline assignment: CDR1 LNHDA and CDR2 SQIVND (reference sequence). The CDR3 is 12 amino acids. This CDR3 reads CASSRENTEAFF. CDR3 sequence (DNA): TGTGCCAGTAGCCGAGAGAACACTGAAGCTTTCTTT.

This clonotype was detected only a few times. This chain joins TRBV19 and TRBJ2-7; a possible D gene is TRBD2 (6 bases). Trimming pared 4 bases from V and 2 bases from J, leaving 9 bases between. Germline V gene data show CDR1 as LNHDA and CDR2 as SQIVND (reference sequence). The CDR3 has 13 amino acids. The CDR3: CASSTGLAYEQYF. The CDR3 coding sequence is TGTGCCAGTAGTACGGGACTTGCCTACGAGCAGTACTTC.

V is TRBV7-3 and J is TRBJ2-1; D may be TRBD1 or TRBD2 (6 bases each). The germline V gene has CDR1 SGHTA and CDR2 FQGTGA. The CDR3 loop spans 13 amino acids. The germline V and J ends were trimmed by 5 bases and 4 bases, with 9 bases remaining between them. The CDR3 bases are TGTGCCAGCAGCGGGGGGCAGTACAATGAGCAGTTCTTC. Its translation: CASSGGQYNEQFF.